This note documents a single T cell receptor beta chain sequence. Its target is not known. This CDR3 has 15 amino acids. The germline V gene has CDR1 LGHDT and CDR2 YNNKEL (reference sequence). The sample is drawn from a study of blood T cells in healthy people across ages. Findings of the study overall: The study could not conclusively compare naive and antigen-experienced cells, given its unsorted PBMCs. Per-million-T-cell TCR beta diversity fell roughly linearly with age.

Every donor contributed around 10 milliliters of peripheral blood by blood draw. The authors isolated at least 6 million PBMCs per sample. PCR was performed a second time for about 6 to 11 cycles using a sample-barcoded 5' primer and a J-beta primer mix. Each CDR3 protein gets one entry after TCRdb re-called the 5' RACE reads with MiXCR. The table includes roughly 720,000 distinct CDR3 sequences, about 53% detected once. The V call is TRBV3-1, the J call TRBJ2-4; 9 bases are a match to TRBD2. The J call is in doubt because the DNA end fits TRBJ2-7 better. The clonotype comes from a man at least 80 years old in good health. Sample: blood. CDR3 sequence (DNA): TGTGCCAGCTGCGCTAGCGGGGTAACATTCTACGAGCAGTACTTC. Residues: CASCASGVTFYEQYF.